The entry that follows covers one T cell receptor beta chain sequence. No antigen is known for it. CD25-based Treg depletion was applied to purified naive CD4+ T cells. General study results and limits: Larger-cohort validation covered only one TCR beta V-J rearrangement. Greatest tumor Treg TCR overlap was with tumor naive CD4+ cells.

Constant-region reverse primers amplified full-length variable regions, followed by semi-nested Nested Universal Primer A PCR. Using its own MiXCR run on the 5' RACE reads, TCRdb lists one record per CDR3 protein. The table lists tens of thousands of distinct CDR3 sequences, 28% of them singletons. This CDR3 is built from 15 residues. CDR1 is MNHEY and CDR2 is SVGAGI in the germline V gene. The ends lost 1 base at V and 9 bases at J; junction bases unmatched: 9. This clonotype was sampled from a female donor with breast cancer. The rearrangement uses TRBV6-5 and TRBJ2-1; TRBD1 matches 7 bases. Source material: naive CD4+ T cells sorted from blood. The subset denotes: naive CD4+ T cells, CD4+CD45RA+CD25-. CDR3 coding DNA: TGTGCCAGCAGTTACTTTTCGGGACAGATCGGTGAGCAGTTCTTC. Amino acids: CASSYFSGQIGEQFF.